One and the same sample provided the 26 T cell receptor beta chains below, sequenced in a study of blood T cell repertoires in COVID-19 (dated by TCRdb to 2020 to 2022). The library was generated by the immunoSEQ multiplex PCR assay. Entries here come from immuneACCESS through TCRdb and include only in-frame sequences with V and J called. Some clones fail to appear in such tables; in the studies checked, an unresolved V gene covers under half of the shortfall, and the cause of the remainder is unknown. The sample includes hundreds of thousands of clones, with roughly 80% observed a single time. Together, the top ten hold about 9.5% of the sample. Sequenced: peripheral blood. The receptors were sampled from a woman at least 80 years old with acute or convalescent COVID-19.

CDR3 sequence reads: CASSQTGGPEAFF. The CDR3 DNA is TGTGCCAGCAGTCAGACAGGGGGCCCTGAAGCTTTCTTT. J is TRBJ1-1 and V is TRBV2; 10 nucleotides agree with TRBD1. CDR3 size: 13 residues. Germline CDR1 and CDR2: SNHLY and FYNNEI. Germline trimming cut 5 bases from V and 6 bases from J; bases unmatched to any gene: 3. Full variable domain (rest looked up from reference TRBV2 and TRBJ1-1): EPEVTQTPSHQVTQMGQEVILRCVPISNHLYFYWYRQILGQKVEFLVSFYNNEISEKSEIFDDQFSVERPDGSNFTLKIRSTKLEDSAMYFCASSQTGGPEAFFGQGTRLTVV.

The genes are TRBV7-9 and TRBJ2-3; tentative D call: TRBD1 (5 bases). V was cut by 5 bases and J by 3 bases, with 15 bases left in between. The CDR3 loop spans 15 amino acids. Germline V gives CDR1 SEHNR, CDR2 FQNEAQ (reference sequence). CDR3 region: CASSPWQGKTDTQYF. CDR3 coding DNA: TGTGCCAGCAGCCCGTGGCAGGGAAAAACAGATACGCAGTATTTT.

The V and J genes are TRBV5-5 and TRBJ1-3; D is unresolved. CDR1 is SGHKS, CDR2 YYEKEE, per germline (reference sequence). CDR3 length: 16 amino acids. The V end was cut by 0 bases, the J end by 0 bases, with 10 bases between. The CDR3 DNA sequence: TGTGCCAGCAGCTTGGGTGGCACCGCCTCTGGAAACACCATATATTTT. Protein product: CASSLGGTASGNTIYF.

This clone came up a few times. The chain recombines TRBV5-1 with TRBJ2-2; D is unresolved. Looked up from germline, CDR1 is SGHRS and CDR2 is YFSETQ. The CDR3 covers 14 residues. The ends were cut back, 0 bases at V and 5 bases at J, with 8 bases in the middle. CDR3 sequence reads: CASSLVTDTGELFF. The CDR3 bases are TGCGCCAGCAGCTTGGTCACAGATACCGGGGAGCTGTTTTTT.

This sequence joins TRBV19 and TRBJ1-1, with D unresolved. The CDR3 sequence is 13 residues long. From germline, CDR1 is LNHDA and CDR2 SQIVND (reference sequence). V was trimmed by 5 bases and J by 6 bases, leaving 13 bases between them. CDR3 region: CASSEGRTPEAFF. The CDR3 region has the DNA TGTGCCAGTAGTGAGGGCAGGACCCCTGAAGCTTTCTTT.

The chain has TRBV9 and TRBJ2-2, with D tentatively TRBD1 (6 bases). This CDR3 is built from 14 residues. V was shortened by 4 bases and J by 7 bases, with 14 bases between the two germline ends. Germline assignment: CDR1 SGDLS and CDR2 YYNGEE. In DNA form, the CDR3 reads TGTGCCAGCAGCCAACAGGGCTCTGGCGGGGAGCTGTTTTTT. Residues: CASSQQGSGGELFF.

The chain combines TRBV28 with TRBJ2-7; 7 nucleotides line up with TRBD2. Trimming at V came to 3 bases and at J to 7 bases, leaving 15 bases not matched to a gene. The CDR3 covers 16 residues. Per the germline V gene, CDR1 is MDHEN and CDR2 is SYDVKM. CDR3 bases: TGTGCCAGCAGTTTGGGTGGGGGGGACCCCCTTTGGGAGCAGTACTTC. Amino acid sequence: CASSLGGGDPLWEQYF.

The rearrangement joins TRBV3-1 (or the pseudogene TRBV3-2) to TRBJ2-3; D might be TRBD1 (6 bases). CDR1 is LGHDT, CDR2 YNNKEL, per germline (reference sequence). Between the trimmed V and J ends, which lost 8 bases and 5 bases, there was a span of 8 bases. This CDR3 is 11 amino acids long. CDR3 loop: CASETGDTQYF. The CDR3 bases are TGTGCCAGCGAGACAGGAGATACGCAGTATTTT.

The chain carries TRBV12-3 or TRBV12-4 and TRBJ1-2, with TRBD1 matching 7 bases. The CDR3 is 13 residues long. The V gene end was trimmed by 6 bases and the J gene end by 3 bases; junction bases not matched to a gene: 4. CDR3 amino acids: CASRSTGYYGYTF. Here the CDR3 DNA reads TGTGCCAGCAGGTCGACAGGGTACTATGGCTACACCTTC.

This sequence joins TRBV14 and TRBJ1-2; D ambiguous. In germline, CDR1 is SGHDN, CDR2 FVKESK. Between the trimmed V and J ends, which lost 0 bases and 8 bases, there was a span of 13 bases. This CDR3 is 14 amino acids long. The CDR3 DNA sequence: TGTGCCAGCAGCCAAGATGGCCGGAGAGGAGGCTACACCTTC. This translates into CASSQDGRRGGYTF.

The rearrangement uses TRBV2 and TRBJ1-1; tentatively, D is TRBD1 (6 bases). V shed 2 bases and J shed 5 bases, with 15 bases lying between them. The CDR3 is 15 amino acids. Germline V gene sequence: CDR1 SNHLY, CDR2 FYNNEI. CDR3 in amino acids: CASSERATTGTEAFF. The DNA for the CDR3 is TGTGCCAGCAGTGAAAGGGCTACCACAGGGACTGAAGCTTTCTTT.

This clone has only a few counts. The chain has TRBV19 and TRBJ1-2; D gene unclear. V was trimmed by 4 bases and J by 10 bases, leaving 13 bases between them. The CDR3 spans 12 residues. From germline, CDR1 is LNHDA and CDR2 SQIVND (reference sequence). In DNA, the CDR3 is TGTGCCAGTAGTAGGGAGATCGAGCCCTACACCTTC. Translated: CASSREIEPYTF.

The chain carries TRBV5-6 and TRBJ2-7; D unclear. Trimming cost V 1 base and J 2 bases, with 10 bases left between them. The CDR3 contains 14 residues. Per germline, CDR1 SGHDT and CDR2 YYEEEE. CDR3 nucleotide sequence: TGTGCCAGCAGCTTGTTTGCGTCTACCTACGAGCAGTACTTC. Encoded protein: CASSLFASTYEQYF.

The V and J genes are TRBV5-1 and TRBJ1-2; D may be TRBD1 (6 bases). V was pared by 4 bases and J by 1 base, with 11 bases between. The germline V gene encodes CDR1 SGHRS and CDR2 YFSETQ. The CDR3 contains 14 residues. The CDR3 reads CASSQQGDNYGYTF. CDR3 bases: TGCGCCAGCAGCCAACAGGGAGATAACTATGGCTACACCTTC.

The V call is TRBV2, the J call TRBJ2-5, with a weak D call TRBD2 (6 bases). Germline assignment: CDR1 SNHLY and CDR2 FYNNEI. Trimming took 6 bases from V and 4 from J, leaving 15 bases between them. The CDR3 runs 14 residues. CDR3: CASRAGGGRETQYF. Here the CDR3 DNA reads TGTGCCAGCAGGGCCGGGGGAGGACGAGAGACCCAGTACTTC.

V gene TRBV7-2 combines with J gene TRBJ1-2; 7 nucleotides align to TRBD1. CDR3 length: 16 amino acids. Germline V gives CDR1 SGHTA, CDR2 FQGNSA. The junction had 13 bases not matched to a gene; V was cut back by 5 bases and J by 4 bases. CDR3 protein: CASSPSGLWDSYGYTF. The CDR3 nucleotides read TGTGCCAGCAGCCCCAGTGGCCTATGGGACAGCTATGGCTACACCTTC.

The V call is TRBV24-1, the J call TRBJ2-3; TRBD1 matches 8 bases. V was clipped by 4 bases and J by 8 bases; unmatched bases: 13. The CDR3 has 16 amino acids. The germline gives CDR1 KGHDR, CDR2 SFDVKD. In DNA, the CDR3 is TGTGCCACCAGTGACCATGGACAGGGTCACGTAGTTACGCAGTATTTT. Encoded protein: CATSDHGQGHVVTQYF.

CDR3 region: CASNPNGKGDTQYF. The CDR3 coding sequence is TGTGCCAGCAACCCCAACGGGAAAGGGGATACGCAGTATTTT. The rearrangement links TRBV28 to TRBJ2-3; tentative D call: TRBD2 (5 bases). CDR3 length: 14 residues. Trimming cost V 7 bases and J 6 bases, with 17 bases left between them. Germline V gene sequence: CDR1 MDHEN, CDR2 SYDVKM.

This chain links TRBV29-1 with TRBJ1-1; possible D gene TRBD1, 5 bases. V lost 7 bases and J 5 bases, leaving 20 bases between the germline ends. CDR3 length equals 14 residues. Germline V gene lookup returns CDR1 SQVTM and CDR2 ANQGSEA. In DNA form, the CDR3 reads TGCAGCGCCCAGACAGCGCGGACGGGTACTGAAGCTTTCTTT. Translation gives CSAQTARTGTEAFF.

CDR3 in DNA: TGTGCCAGCAGCCGACAGGGGATCACCGGGGAGCTGTTTTTT. It specifies CASSRQGITGELFF. The chain combines TRBV5-6 with TRBJ2-2; 8 nucleotides agree with TRBD1. Germline V gene sequence: CDR1 SGHDT, CDR2 YYEEEE. The CDR3 sequence is 14 residues long. V was clipped by 4 bases and J by 4 bases; unmatched bases: 3. The complete variable domain, with remaining parts taken from reference TRBV5-6 and TRBJ2-2, reads DAGVTQSPTHLIKTRGQQVTLRCSPKSGHDTVSWYQQALGQGPQFIFQYYEEEERQRGNFPDRFSGHQFPNYSSELNVNALLLGDSALYLCASSRQGITGELFFGEGSRLTVL.

The CDR3 coding sequence is TGTGCCATCAGGCACACAGGGGACACCGGGGAGCTGTTTTTT. Amino acid sequence: CAIRHTGDTGELFF. The chain is built from TRBV10-3 and TRBJ2-2, with 7 bases identical to TRBD1. Trimming at V came to 6 bases and at J to 3 bases, leaving 4 bases not matched to a gene. CDR1 ENHRY and CDR2 SYGVKD come from the germline V gene. This CDR3 comprises 14 residues.

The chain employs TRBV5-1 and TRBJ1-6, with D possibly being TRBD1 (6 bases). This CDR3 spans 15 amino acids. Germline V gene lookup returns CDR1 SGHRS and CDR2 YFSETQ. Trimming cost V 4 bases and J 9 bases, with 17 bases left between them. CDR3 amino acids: CASSPEQGIGSPLHF. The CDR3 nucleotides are TGCGCCAGCAGCCCGGAGCAGGGGATTGGTTCACCCCTCCACTTT.

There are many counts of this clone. The CDR3 nucleotides read TGTGCCAGCAGTCCAACAGGGGCCCGCTCCTACAATGAGCAGTTCTTC. This encodes CASSPTGARSYNEQFF. The J gene is TRBJ2-1, the V gene TRBV27; TRBD1 agrees at 7 bases. Germline CDR1 and CDR2: MNHEY and SMNVEV (reference sequence). Trimming removed 5 bases from V and 0 bases from J; junction bases left unmatched: 7. CDR3 length equals 16 residues.

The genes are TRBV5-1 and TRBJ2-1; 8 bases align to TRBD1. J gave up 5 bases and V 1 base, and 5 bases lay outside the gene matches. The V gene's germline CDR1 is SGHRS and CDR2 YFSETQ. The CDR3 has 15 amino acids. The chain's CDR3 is CASSLQGAQNNEQFF. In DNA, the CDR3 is TGCGCCAGCAGCTTGCAGGGGGCACAAAACAATGAGCAGTTCTTC.

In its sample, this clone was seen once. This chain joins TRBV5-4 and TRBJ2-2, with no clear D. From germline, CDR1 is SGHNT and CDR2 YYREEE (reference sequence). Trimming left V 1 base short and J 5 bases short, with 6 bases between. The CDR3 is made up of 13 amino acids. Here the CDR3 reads CASSLRSTGELFF. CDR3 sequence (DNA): TGTGCCAGCAGCTTGCGGAGTACCGGGGAGCTGTTTTTT.

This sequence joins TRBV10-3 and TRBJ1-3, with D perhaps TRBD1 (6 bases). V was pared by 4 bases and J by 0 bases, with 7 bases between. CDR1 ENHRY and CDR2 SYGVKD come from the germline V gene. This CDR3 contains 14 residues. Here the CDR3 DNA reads TGTGCCATCAGTGGGACAGTCTCTGGAAACACCATATATTTT. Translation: CAISGTVSGNTIYF.